This entry lists 24 T cell receptor beta chains sequenced from one sample in a study of T-cell memory formation after mild COVID-19. MiXCR, run by TCRdb on the 5' RACE reads, gives a single entry per CDR3 protein. The repertoire has around 310,000 distinct CDR3 sequences, 20% to 25% of them found once; the top ten carry about 21%. Sequenced sample: PBMCs or a T cell subset sorted from them (not recorded which). The receptors stem from a man aged 18 to 30 who had mild COVID-19 (a few samples of this study predate the infection). Cell type and time point are not known.

This clonotype was recorded a few times. The V and J genes are TRBV7-7 and TRBJ2-5; no clear D. V shed 5 bases and J shed 0 bases, with 7 bases lying between them. Germline V gene lookup returns CDR1 SSHAT and CDR2 FNYEAQ (reference sequence). The length of the CDR3 is 13 residues. CDR3 nucleotide sequence: TGTGCCAGCAGCCCCGCGTACCAAGAGACCCAGTACTTC. Translating it yields CASSPAYQETQYF.

The gene calls are TRBV7-6 and TRBJ2-5; no clear D. There are 15 residues in the CDR3. CDR1 is SGHVS and CDR2 is FNYEAQ in the germline V gene. Trimming pared 0 bases from V and 5 bases from J, leaving 13 bases between. CDR3 nucleotides: TGTGCCAGCAGCTTAGCCCCGGATACATGGGAGACCCAGTACTTC. Amino acid sequence: CASSLAPDTWETQYF. Variable domain in full (rest from reference TRBV7-6 and TRBJ2-5): GAGVSQSPRYKVTKRGQDVALRCDPISGHVSLYWYRQALGQGPEFLTYFNYEAQQDKSGLPNDRFSAERPEGSISTLTIQRTEQRDSAMYRCASSLAPDTWETQYFGPGTRLLVL.

The chain is built from TRBV10-3 and TRBJ2-2, with a weak D call TRBD1 (6 bases). This CDR3 is built from 13 residues. V was cut by 10 bases and J by 6 bases, with 15 bases left in between. In germline, CDR1 is ENHRY, CDR2 SYGVKD. CDR3 bases: TGTGCCAGCGCAGGGGCGGTCGCCGGGGAGCTGTTTTTT. The encoded protein is CASAGAVAGELFF.

This clonotype turned up a few times. The chain links TRBV6-5 to TRBJ2-7; D is unclear. From germline, CDR1 is MNHEY and CDR2 SVGAGI. Trimming left V 3 bases short and J 6 bases short, with 12 bases between. This CDR3 has 13 residues. The CDR3 sequence: CASSYGSVFEQYF. The CDR3 DNA sequence: TGTGCCAGCAGTTATGGGTCCGTTTTCGAGCAGTACTTC.

J is TRBJ2-3 and V is TRBV3-1; D not certain. The CDR3 is 17 amino acids. V lost 4 bases to trimming and J lost 3 bases, with 20 bases between them. The germline CDR1 and CDR2 sequences are LGHDT and YNNKEL (reference sequence). CDR3 nucleotides: TGTGCCAGCAGCCGCGGAGTCGGTCGAACGGCAACAGATACGCAGTATTTT. Protein sequence: CASSRGVGRTATDTQYF.

CDR3 in DNA: TGTGCCAGCAGTTACTCGGGCGGGGACGGCTCCTACGAGCAGTACTTC. This translates into CASSYSGGDGSYEQYF. The rearrangement links TRBV6-5 to TRBJ2-7; maybe TRBD2 (6 bases). This CDR3 spans 16 amino acids. The germline V and J ends were trimmed by 0 bases and 0 bases, with 12 bases remaining between them. Germline V gives CDR1 MNHEY, CDR2 SVGAGI.

This clonotype appeared a few times. The genes are TRBV5-5 and TRBJ2-4; D is undetermined. Trimming took 0 bases from V and 7 from J, leaving 5 bases between them. The germline CDR1 and CDR2 sequences are SGHKS and YYEKEE (reference sequence). The CDR3 totals 12 residues. The CDR3 is CASSLGPNIQYF. CDR3 DNA sequence: TGTGCCAGCAGCTTGGGTCCGAACATTCAGTACTTC.

The CDR3 coding sequence is TGTGCCAGCAGTTACTCGTTTCGTAAAAACAGGGACTATGGCTACACCTTC. This encodes CASSYSFRKNRDYGYTF. The chain carries TRBV6-2 or TRBV6-3 and TRBJ1-2, with a weak D call TRBD1 (6 bases). Germline CDR1 MNHEY, CDR2 SVGEGT. This CDR3 is 17 amino acids long. The V and J ends lost 0 bases and 3 bases respectively, with 17 bases between them.

The chain uses TRBV18 and TRBJ2-3; 8 bases match TRBD1. J was trimmed by 5 bases and V by 3 bases; bases with no gene match: 10. The germline CDR1 and CDR2 sequences are KGHSH and LQKENI. There are 16 residues in the CDR3. The CDR3: CASSPQGANRGDTQYF. In DNA, the CDR3 is TGTGCCAGCTCACCTCAGGGGGCGAATCGGGGAGATACGCAGTATTTT.

The chain uses TRBV6-5 and TRBJ2-3; D is undetermined. CDR1 MNHEY and CDR2 SVGAGI come from the germline V gene. Trimming removed 3 bases from V and 5 bases from J, with 6 bases in between. The CDR3 is 12 amino acids. The CDR3, as DNA: TGTGCCAGCAGTTATCCCCAAGATACGCAGTATTTT. This sequence encodes CASSYPQDTQYF.

This clonotype was seen ten or more times. This chain joins TRBV7-6 and TRBJ2-3; D may match TRBD1 or TRBD2 (6 bases each). This CDR3 is built from 15 residues. Germline loops: CDR1 SGHVS, CDR2 FNYEAQ. The germline V and J ends were trimmed by 0 bases and 8 bases, with 15 bases remaining between them. The CDR3 region has the DNA TGTGCCAGCAGCTTAGCGAGGGGGGCACAGATTACGCAGTATTTT. This sequence encodes CASSLARGAQITQYF.

This chain joins TRBV14 and TRBJ1-2; the D gene is possibly TRBD1 (6 bases). V dropped 5 bases and J dropped 7 bases, with 11 bases sitting between them. The CDR3 is 12 amino acids. Per germline, CDR1 SGHDN and CDR2 FVKESK. CDR3 sequence: CASSGTGFGYTF. The CDR3 nucleotides are TGTGCCAGCAGCGGAACAGGGTTTGGCTACACCTTC.

Only a few counts were recorded for this clonotype. The genes are TRBV7-2 and TRBJ2-3; no reliable D call. The germline V gene has CDR1 SGHTA and CDR2 FQGNSA. The ends were cut back, 1 base at V and 2 bases at J, with 10 bases in the middle. The CDR3 runs to 15 residues. CDR3 DNA sequence: TGTGCCAGCAGCTTAGTTAACCCTACCACAGATACGCAGTATTTT. Translating gives CASSLVNPTTDTQYF.

The genes are TRBV7-6 and TRBJ2-3; 7 positions match TRBD2. V lost 1 base and J lost 4; bases outside the gene matches: 11. Germline values: CDR1 SGHVS, CDR2 FNYEAQ. The CDR3 contains 17 residues. As DNA, the CDR3 is TGTGCCAGCAGCTTAGATCATCTGCGGGGGTGGTCAGATACGCAGTATTTT. This encodes CASSLDHLRGWSDTQYF.

This clonotype was seen a few times. The chain couples TRBV18 to TRBJ2-5, with 8 bases lining up with TRBD1. CDR3 size: 15 residues. The V segment lost 4 bases and the J segment 5 bases; nucleotides outside the gene matches: 9. Germline values: CDR1 KGHSH, CDR2 LQKENI. The CDR3 DNA is TGTGCCAGCTCACTCGTGGACAGGGTCGGGGAGACCCAGTACTTC. Amino acid sequence: CASSLVDRVGETQYF. The whole variable domain, remainder taken from reference TRBV18 and TRBJ2-5, is NAGVMQNPRHLVRRRGQEARLRCSPMKGHSHVYWYRQLPEEGLKFMVYLQKENIIDESGMPKERFSAEFPKEGPSILRIQQVVRGDSAAYFCASSLVDRVGETQYFGPGTRLLVL.

This clonotype came up a few times. CDR3 amino acids: CASSDPGTGGGDTQYF. DNA for the CDR3: TGTGCCAGCAGTGACCCCGGGACAGGGGGCGGAGATACGCAGTATTTT. This rearrangement joins TRBV6-1 to TRBJ2-3, with 12 bases identical to TRBD1. CDR1 is MNHNS and CDR2 is SASEGT in the germline V gene. The CDR3 is 16 amino acids. V lost 3 bases and J lost 5; bases outside the gene matches: 6.

This clonotype was detected many times. This chain uses TRBV5-1 with TRBJ1-1, with D perhaps matching TRBD1 (5 bases). CDR3 length equals 13 residues. Trimming took 7 bases from V and 2 from J, leaving 12 bases between them. From germline, CDR1 is SGHRS and CDR2 YFSETQ. The CDR3 here is CASRVDSNTEAFF. The CDR3, as DNA: TGCGCCAGCCGCGTTGACAGCAACACTGAAGCTTTCTTT.

V usage is TRBV27 and J usage is TRBJ1-5; D gene ambiguous. Trimming stripped 2 bases from V and 3 bases from J, with 11 bases between. This CDR3 is 15 amino acids long. Per the germline V gene, CDR1 is MNHEY and CDR2 is SMNVEV (reference sequence). CDR3 bases: TGTGCCAGCAGTTTAGGTCGGGGTTTCAATCAGCCCCAGCATTTT. This sequence encodes CASSLGRGFNQPQHF.

In its sample, this clonotype was seen a few times. The chain combines TRBV5-1 with TRBJ2-5, with D tentatively TRBD1 (5 bases). Germline V CDR1 and CDR2: SGHRS, YFSETQ. Between the trimmed V and J ends, which lost 5 bases and 4 bases, there was a span of 21 bases. The CDR3 is made up of 16 amino acids. This CDR3 reads CASSPAGPGLVETQYF. In DNA form, the CDR3 reads TGCGCCAGCAGTCCAGCCGGCCCAGGGTTGGTAGAGACCCAGTACTTC.

This clonotype was counted only a few times. This chain joins TRBV29-1 and TRBJ1-5; D call uncertain. Germline-derived CDR1 and CDR2 are SQVTM and ANQGSEA. V dropped 4 bases and J dropped 6 bases, with 7 bases sitting between them. CDR3 size: 11 residues. The CDR3 loop reads CSVGSSQPQHF. CDR3 sequence (DNA): TGCAGCGTTGGGTCGAGTCAGCCCCAGCATTTT.

The sample holds a few counts of this clonotype. This chain links TRBV7-9 with TRBJ2-3, with D hard to call. Germline loops: CDR1 SEHNR, CDR2 FQNEAQ (reference sequence). This CDR3 has 15 amino acids. Between the trimmed V and J ends, which lost 3 bases and 1 base, there was a span of 11 bases. CDR3 sequence reads: CASSFIRVGTDTQYF. DNA for the CDR3: TGTGCCAGCAGCTTCATCCGGGTTGGCACAGATACGCAGTATTTT.

This clonotype turned up a few times. The J gene is TRBJ2-1, the V gene TRBV5-1, with 10 bases identical to TRBD1. Germline assignment: CDR1 SGHRS and CDR2 YFSETQ. V lost 0 bases to trimming and J lost 7 bases; unmatched junction nucleotides: 7. The CDR3 loop spans 16 amino acids. The CDR3 nucleotides read TGCGCCAGCAGCTTGGACGGGGACAGGGGAACGAATGAGCAGTTCTTC. It codes for CASSLDGDRGTNEQFF. The variable domain in full, completed from reference TRBV5-1 and TRBJ2-1, reads KAGVTQTPRYLIKTRGQQVTLSCSPISGHRSVSWYQQTPGQGLQFLFEYFSETQRNKGNFPGRFSGRQFSNSRSEMNVSTLELGDSALYLCASSLDGDRGTNEQFFGPGTRLTVL.

The genes are TRBV6-6 and TRBJ1-5, with D perhaps TRBD1 (6 bases). Germline CDR1 reads MNHNY; CDR2 reads SVGAGI (reference sequence). The CDR3 covers 16 residues. Between the trimmed V and J ends, which lost 5 bases and 3 bases, there was a span of 17 bases. This CDR3 reads CASSHTGRGFNQPQHF. The CDR3 bases are TGTGCCAGCAGTCATACAGGGAGAGGATTCAATCAGCCCCAGCATTTT.

The CDR3 DNA is TGTGCCAGCAGCGCGACTACCGGCGAGACCCAGTACTTC. It yields the protein CASSATTGETQYF. The chain combines TRBV6-2 or TRBV6-3 with TRBJ2-5; possible D gene TRBD2, 5 bases. CDR1 is MNHEY and CDR2 is SVGEGT in the germline V gene. This CDR3 has 13 amino acids. With 6 bases removed from V and 5 bases from J, the gap between germline ends came to 13 bases.